The clone carrying this TCR beta chain came up many times. As yet, its antigen is unknown. Germline CDR1 MNHNS, CDR2 SASEGT. Unmatched junction bases numbered 6, after V lost 3 bases and J lost 1 base. The CDR3 length is 17 residues. RNA transcripts yielded amplified TCR beta CDR3 regions. HTBI primers were employed in first-round RT-PCR, then a second-round multiplex PCR followed. TCRdb itself ran the multiplex PCR reads through MiXCR, one entry per CDR3 protein. In the table there are under 350,000 distinct CDR3 sequences, 17% of which are singletons. This sample is drawn from a study of Graves' ophthalmopathy and Graves' hyperthyroidism. Study-level points and caveats: In blood appeared most of the expanded thyroid clonotypes whose frequency exceeded 0.001. Ophthalmopathy progression prediction by the model yielded a sensitivity of 60% to 71% and a specificity of under 80%.

PBMCs were isolated by Ficoll-Paque density gradient centrifugation, using about 9.2 ml of fresh peripheral blood as the starting material. The sample was peripheral blood. This rearrangement joins TRBV6-1 to TRBJ2-2; 9 nucleotides agree with TRBD2. This receptor was obtained from an adult man with Graves' ophthalmopathy. CDR3 DNA: TGTGCCAGCAGTGAGGCTAGCGGGGCCTTGAACACCGGGGAGCTGTTTTTT. It is translated as CASSEASGALNTGELFF.